This T cell receptor (beta chain) was captured by sequencing in a study of T cell responses to AZD1222 COVID-19 vaccine. The CDR3 contains 16 residues. J was trimmed by 2 bases and V by 4 bases; bases with no gene match: 6. Germline CDR1 and CDR2: SGHNT and YYREEE (reference sequence). Clones were sequenced by immunoSEQ multiplex PCR, and TCRdb holds only the in-frame ones, with some missing. The sample contains about 78,000 clones, nearly 90% of which appear only once. The source is an adult in good health. The specimen was peripheral blood, collected on day 0 of MenACWY control vaccination. This chain links TRBV5-4 with TRBJ2-3; 11 positions match TRBD2. The CDR3 nucleotides read TGTGCCAGCAGCGGCGGGACTAGCGGATACACAGATACGCAGTATTTT. It yields the protein CASSGGTSGYTDTQYF. Together with reference TRBV5-4 and TRBJ2-3, the CDR3 gives the full variable domain: ETGVTQSPTHLIKTRGQQVTLRCSSQSGHNTVSWYQQALGQGPQFIFQYYREEENGRGNFPPRFSGLQFPNYSSELNVNALELDDSALYLCASSGGTSGYTDTQYFGPGTRLTVL.